This T cell receptor beta chain is drawn from a study of control samples from healthy donors and cancer patients. V was clipped by 5 bases and J by 6 bases; unmatched bases: 4. Germline V gene lookup returns CDR1 SEHNR and CDR2 FQNEAQ (reference sequence). The CDR3 runs to 14 residues. The assay was immunoSEQ multiplex PCR, and TCRdb's table has in-frame clones only and misses some. Here the sample spans tens of thousands of clones, around 94% being singletons. V is TRBV7-9 and J is TRBJ2-1; 10 bases match TRBD2. Sequenced: blood. The sequence was collected from a woman aged 18 to 35 in good health. The CDR3 nucleotides are TGTGCCAGCAGCGTGGGACTAGCGACCAATGAGCAGTTCTTC. Its translation is CASSVGLATNEQFF.